This T cell receptor beta chain emerged from a study of blood T cell repertoires in COVID-19. Study-level background: Samples came from the United States, Italy and Spain, spanning acute and convalescent COVID-19. From T cells, B-cell-depleted T cells, or PBMCs came the material, which was cDNA or gDNA.

CDR3 size: 13 residues. Germline loops: CDR1 KGHDR, CDR2 SFDVKD. The V and J ends lost 4 bases and 2 bases respectively, with 4 bases between them. Original analysis: Estimated nucleated cell counts came from reference gene primer amplification. Generated by immunoSEQ multiplex PCR, the TCRdb table keeps only in-frame clones and is missing some. That table gives V, J and clone size, and the DNA gave D and trimming. This table holds 160,000 or so clones, 89% found once. V is TRBV24-1 and J is TRBJ2-2; D call uncertain. Sequencing was carried out using peripheral blood. The origin of this receptor is a man in his sixties with acute or convalescent COVID-19. CDR3 in amino acids: CATSERNTGELFF. CDR3 DNA sequence: TGTGCCACCAGTGAGAGAAACACCGGGGAGCTGTTTTTT.